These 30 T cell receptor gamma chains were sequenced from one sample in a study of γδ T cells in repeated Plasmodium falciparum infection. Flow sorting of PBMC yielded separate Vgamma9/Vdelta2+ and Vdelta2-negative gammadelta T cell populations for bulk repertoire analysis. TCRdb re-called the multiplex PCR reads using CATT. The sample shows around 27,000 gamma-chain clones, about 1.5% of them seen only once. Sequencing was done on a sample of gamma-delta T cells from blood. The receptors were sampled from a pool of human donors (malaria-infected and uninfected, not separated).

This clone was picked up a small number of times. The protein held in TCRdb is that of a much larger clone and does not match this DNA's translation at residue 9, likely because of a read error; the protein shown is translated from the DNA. DNA for the CDR3: TGTGCCTTGTGGGAGGTGCATCTGCCGGGGTTGGGCAAAAAAATCAAGGTATTT. Its translation: CALWEVHLPGLGKKIKVF. The chain employs TRGV9 and TRGJP. The J gene was missing in TCRdb and was found by matching the end of the DNA to germline. V shed 0 bases and J 9 bases; nucleotides not matched to a gene: 11. This CDR3 has 18 amino acids. Germline V gene sequence: CDR1 GITISATS, CDR2 ISYDGTV (reference sequence).

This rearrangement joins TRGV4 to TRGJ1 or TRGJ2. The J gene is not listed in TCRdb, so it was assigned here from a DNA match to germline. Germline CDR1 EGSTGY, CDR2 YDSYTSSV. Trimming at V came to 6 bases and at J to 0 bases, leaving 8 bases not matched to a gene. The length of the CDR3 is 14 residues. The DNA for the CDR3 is TGTGCCACCTGGATGGGCGGGAATTATTATAAGAAACTCTTT. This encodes CATWMGGNYYKKLF.

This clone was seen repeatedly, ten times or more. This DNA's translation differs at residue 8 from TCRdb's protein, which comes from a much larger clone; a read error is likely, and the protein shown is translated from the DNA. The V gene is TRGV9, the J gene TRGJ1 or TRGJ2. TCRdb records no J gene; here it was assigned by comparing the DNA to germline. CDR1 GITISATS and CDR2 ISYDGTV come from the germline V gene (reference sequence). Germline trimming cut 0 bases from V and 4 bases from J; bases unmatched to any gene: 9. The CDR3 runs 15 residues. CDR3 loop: CALWEVSVQYYKKLF. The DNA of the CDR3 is TGTGCCTTGTGGGAGGTGTCCGTCCAATATTATAAGAAACTCTTT.

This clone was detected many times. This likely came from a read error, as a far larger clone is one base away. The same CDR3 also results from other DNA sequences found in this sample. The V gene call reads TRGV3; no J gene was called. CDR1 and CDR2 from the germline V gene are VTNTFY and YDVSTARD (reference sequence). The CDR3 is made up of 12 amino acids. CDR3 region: CATWDRPNEKLF. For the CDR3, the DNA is TGTGCCACCTGGGACAGGCCCAATGAGAAGCTCTTT.

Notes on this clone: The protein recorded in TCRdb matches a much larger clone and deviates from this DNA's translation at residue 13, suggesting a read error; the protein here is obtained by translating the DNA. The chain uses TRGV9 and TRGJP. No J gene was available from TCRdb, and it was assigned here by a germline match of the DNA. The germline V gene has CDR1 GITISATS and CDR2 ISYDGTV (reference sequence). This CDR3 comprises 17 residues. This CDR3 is CALWDPAAELGKEIKVF. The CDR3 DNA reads TGTGCCTTGTGGGACCCCGCAGCAGAGTTGGGCAAAGAAATCAAGGTATTT.

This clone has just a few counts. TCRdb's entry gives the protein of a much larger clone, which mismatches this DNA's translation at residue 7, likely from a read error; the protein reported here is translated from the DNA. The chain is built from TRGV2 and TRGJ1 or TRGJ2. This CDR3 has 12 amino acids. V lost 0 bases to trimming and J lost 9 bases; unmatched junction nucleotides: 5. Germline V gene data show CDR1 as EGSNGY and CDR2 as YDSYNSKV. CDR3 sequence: CATWDGGSKKLF. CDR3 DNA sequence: TGTGCCACCTGGGACGGGGGTTCTAAGAAACTCTTT.

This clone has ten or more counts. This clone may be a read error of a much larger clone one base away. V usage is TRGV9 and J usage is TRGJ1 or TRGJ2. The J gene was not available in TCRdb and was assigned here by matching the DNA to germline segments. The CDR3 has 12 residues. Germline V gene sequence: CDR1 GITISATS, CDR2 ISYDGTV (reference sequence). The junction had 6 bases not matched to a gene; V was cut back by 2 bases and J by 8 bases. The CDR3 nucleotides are TGTGCCTTGTGGGAGGGGCGCCATAAGAAACTCTTT. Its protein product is CALWEGRHKKLF.

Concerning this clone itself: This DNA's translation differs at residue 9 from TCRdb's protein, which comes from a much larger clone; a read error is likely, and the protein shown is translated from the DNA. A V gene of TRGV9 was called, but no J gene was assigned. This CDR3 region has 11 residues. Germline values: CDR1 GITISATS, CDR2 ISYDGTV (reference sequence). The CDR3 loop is CALWEVPPSLF. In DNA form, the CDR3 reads TGTGCCTTGTGGGAGGTGCCCCCTTCGCTCTTT.

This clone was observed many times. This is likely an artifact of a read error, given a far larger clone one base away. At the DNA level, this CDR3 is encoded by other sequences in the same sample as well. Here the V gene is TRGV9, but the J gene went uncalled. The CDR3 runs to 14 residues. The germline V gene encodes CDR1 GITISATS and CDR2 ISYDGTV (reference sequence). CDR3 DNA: TGTGCCTTGTGGGAGCTTTTGAATTATTATAAGAAGCTCTTT. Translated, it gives CALWELLNYYKKLF.

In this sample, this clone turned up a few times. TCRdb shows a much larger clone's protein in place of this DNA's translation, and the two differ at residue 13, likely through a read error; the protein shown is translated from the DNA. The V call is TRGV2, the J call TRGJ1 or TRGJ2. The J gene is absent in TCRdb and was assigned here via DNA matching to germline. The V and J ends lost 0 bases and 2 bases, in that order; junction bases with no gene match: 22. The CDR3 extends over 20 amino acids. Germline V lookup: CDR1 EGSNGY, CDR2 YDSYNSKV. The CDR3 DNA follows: TGTGCCACCTGGGACGGGCTCCCCCCTACAACCTTCAGAGATTATTATAAGAAACTCTTT. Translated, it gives CATWDGLPPTTFRDYYKKLF.

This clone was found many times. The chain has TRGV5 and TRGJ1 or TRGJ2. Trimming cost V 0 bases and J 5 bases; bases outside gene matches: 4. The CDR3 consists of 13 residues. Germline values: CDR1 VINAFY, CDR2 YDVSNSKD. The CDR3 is CATWDRPHYKKLF. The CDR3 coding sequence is TGTGCCACCTGGGACAGGCCGCATTATAAGAAACTCTTT.

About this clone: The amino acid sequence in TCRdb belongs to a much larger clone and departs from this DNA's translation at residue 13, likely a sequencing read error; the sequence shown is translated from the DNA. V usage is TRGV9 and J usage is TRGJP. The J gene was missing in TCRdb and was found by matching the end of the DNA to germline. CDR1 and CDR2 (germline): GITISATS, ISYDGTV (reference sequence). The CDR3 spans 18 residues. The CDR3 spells CALWDLQEVVLGRKIKVF. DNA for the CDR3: TGTGCCTTGTGGGACCTGCAAGAGGTAGTGTTGGGCAGAAAAATCAAGGTATTT.

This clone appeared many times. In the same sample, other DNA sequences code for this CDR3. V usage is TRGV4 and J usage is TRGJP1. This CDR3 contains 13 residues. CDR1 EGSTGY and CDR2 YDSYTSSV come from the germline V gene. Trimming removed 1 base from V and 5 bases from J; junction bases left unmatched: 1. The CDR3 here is CATWDGTGWFKIF. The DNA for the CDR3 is TGTGCCACCTGGGATGGTACTGGTTGGTTCAAGATATTT.

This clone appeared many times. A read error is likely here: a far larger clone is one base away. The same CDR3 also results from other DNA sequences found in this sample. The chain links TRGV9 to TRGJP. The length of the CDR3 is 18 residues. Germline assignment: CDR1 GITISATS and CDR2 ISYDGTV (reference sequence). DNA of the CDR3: TGTGCCTTGTGGCAGGTGAGCCGGCAGGAGTTGGGCAAAAAAATCAAGGTATTT. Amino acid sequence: CALWQVSRQELGKKIKVF.

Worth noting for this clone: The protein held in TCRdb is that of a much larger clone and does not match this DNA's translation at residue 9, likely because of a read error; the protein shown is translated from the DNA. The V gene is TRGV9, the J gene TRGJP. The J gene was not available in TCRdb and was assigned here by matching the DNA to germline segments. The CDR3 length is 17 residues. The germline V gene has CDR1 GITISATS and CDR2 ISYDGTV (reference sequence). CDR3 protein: CALWEGFQGLGKKIKVF. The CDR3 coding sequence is TGTGCCTTGTGGGAGGGATTCCAAGGGTTGGGCAAAAAAATCAAGGTATTT.

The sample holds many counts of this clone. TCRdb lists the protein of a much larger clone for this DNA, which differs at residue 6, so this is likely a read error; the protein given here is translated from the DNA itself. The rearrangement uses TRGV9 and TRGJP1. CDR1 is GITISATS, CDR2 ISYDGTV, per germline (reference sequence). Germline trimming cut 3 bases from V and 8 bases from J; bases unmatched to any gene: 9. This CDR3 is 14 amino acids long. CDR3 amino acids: CALWEIRGGWFKIF. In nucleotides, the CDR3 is TGTGCCTTGTGGGAGATTCGGGGGGGTTGGTTCAAGATATTT.

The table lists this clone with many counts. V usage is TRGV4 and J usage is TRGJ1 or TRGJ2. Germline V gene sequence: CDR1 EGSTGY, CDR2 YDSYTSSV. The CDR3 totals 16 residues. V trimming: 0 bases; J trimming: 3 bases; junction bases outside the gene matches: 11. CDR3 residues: CATWDGRTIFYYKKLF. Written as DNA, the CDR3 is TGTGCCACCTGGGATGGGCGTACAATCTTTTATTATAAGAAACTCTTT.

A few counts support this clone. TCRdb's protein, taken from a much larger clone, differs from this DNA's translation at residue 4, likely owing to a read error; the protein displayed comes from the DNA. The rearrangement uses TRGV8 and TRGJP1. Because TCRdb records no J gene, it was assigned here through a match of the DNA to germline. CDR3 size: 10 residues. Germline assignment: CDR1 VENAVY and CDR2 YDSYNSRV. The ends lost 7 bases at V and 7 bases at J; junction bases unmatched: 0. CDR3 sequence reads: CATCGWFKIF. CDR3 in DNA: TGTGCCACCTGTGGTTGGTTCAAGATATTT.

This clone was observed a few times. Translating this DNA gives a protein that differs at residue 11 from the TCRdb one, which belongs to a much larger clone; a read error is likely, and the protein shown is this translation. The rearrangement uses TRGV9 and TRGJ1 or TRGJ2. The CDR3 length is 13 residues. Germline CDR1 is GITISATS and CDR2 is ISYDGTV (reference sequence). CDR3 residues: CALWEAGYYKTLF. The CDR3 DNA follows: TGTGCCTTGTGGGAGGCAGGGTATTATAAGACACTCTTT.

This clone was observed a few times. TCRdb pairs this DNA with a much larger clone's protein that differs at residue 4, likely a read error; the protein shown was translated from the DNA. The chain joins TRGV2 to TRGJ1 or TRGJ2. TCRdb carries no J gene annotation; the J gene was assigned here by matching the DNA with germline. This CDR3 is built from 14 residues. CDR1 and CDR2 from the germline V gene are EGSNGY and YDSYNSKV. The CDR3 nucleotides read TGTGCCACCCGGGACGGATCGAATTATTATAAGAAACTCTTT. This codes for CATRDGSNYYKKLF.

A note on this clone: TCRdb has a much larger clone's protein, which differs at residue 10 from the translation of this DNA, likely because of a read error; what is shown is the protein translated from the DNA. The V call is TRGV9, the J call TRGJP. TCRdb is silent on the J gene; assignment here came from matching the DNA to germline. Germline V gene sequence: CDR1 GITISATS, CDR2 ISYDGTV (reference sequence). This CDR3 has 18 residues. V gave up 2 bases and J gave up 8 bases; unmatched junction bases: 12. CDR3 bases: TGTGCCTTGTGGGAGGCGGGCCCTCAAAAGTTGGGCAAAAAAATCAAGGTATTT. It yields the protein CALWEAGPQKLGKKIKVF.

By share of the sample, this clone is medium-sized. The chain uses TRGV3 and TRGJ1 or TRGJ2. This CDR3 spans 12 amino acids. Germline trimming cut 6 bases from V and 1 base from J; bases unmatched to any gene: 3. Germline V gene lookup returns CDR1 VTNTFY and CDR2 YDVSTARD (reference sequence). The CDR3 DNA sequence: TGTGCCACCTGGCCCAATTATTATAAGAAACTCTTT. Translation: CATWPNYYKKLF.

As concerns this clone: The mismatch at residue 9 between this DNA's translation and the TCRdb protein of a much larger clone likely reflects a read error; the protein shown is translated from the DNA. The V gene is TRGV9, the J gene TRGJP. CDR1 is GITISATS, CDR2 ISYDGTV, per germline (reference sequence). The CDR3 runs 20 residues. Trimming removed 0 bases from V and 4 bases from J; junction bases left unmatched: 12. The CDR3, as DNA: TGTGCCTTGTGGGAGGTGAAACGTTCCGGCCAAGAGTTGGGCAAAAAAATCAAGGTATTT. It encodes CALWEVKRSGQELGKKIKVF.

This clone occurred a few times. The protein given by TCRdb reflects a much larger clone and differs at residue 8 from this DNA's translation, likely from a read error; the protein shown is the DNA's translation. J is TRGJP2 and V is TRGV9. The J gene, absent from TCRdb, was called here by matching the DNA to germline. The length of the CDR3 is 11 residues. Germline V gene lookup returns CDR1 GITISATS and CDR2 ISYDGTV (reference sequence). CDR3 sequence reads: CALWADWTKTF. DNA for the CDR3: TGTGCCTTGTGGGCTGATTGGACCAAGACGTTT.

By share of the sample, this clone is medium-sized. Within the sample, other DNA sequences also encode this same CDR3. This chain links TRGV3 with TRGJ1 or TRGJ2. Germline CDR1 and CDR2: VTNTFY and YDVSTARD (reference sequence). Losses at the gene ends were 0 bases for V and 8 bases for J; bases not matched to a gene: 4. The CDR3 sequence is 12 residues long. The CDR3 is CATWDRIHKKLF. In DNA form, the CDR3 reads TGTGCCACCTGGGACAGGATCCATAAGAAACTCTTT.

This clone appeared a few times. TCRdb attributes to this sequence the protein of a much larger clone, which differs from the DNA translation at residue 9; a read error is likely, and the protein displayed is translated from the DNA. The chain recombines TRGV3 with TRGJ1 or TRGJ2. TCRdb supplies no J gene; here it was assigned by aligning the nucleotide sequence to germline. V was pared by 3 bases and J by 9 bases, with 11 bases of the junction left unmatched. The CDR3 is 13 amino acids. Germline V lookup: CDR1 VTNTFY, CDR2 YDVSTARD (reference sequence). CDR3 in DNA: TGTGCCACCTGGGACGAGGAGATGTGTAAGAAACTCTTT. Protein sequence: CATWDEEMCKKLF.

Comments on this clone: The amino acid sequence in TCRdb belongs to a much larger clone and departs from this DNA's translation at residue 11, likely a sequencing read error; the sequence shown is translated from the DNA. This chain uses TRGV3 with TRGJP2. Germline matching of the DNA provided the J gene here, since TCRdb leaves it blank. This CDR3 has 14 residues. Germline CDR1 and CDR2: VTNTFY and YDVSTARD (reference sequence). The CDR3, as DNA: TGTGCCACCTGGGACAGTAGTAGTGATTGGACCAAGACGTTT. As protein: CATWDSSSDWTKTF.

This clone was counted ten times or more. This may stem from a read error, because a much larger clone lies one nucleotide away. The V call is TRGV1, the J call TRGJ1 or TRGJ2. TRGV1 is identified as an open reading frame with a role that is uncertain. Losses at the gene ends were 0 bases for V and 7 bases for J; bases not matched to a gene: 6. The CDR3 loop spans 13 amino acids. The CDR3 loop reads CATWDRPRYKKLF. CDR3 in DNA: TGTGCCACCTGGGACAGGCCTCGGTATAAGAAACTCTTT.

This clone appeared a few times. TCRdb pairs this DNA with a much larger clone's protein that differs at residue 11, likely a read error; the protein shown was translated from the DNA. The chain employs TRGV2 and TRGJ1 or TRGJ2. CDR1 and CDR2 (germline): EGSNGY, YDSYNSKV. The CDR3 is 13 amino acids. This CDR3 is CATWDGQFYKTLF. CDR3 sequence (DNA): TGTGCCACCTGGGACGGGCAATTCTATAAGACACTCTTT.

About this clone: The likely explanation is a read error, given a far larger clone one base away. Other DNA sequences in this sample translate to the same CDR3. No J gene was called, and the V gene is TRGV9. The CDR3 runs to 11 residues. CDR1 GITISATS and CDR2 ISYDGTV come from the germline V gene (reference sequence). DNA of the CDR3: TGTGCCTTGGGGGGTGATTGGATCAAGACATTT. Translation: CALGGDWIKTF.